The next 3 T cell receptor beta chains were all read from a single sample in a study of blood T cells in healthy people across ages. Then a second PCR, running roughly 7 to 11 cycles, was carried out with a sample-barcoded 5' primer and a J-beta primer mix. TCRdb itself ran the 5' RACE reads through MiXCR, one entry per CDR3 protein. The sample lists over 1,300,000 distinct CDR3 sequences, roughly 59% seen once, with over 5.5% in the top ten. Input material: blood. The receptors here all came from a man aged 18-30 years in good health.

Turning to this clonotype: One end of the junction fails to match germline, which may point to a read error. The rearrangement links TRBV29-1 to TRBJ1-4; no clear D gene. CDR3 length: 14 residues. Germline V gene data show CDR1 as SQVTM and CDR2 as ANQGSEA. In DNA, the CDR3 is TGTAGCGTCATCCTTCGAGGCCATAATGAAAAACTGTTTTTT. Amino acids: CSVILRGHNEKLFF.

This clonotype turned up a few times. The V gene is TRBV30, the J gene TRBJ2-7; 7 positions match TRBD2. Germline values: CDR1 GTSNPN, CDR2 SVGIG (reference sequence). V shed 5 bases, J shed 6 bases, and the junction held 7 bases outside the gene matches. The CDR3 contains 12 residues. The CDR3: CAWGIGRREQYF. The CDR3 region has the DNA TGTGCCTGGGGTATCGGGAGGCGCGAGCAGTACTTC. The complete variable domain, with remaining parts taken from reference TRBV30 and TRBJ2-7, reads SQTIHQWPATLVQPVGSPLSLECTVEGTSNPNLYWYRQAAGRGLQLLFYSVGIGQISSEVPQNLSASRPQDRQFILSSKKLLLSDSGFYLCAWGIGRREQYFGPGTRLTVT.

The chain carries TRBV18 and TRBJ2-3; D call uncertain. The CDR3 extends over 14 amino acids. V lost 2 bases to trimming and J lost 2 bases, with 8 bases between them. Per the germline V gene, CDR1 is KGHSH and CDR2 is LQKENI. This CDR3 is CASSPWAVTDTQYF. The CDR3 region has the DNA TGTGCCAGCTCACCATGGGCAGTCACAGATACGCAGTATTTT.